The 22 T cell receptor beta chains below come from one sample, sequenced in a study of T cell changes during pregnancy in multiple sclerosis. TCRdb's table, derived via immunoSEQ multiplex PCR, lists solely in-frame clones and lacks some. The data contain more than 90,000 clones, roughly nine tenths of them seen just once; the ten biggest clones take up 1.5%. Sequences were derived from peripheral blood, sampled in the third trimester of pregnancy. The receptors shown here come from a female donor with multiple sclerosis, enrolled in a pregnancy study.

This chain connects TRBV7-2 to TRBJ2-7, with 7 bases matching TRBD1. Trimming cost V 1 base and J 7 bases; bases outside gene matches: 16. CDR1 SGHTA and CDR2 FQGNSA come from the germline V gene. The CDR3 consists of 17 residues. The CDR3 coding sequence is TGTGCCAGCAGCTTAGAAGGGGGCTTTGGGGGCACGCGGGAGCAGTACTTC. Its protein is CASSLEGGFGGTREQYF.

The V call is TRBV11-2, the J call TRBJ1-2; 11 bases map to TRBD1. Looked up from germline, CDR1 is SGHAT and CDR2 is FQNNGV. The CDR3 consists of 15 residues. V lost 1 base and J lost 5; bases outside the gene matches: 3. This chain's CDR3 is CASSLGTGGLYGYTF. DNA for the CDR3: TGTGCCAGCAGCTTAGGGACAGGGGGCCTTTATGGCTACACCTTC.

This clone showed up just a few times. The chain employs TRBV6-5 and TRBJ1-2; 7 bases line up with TRBD1. This CDR3 has 14 residues. Germline-derived CDR1 and CDR2 are MNHEY and SVGAGI. V lost 2 bases to trimming and J lost 7 bases; unmatched junction nucleotides: 7. The chain's CDR3 is CASSYGKGAGGYTF. For the CDR3, the DNA is TGTGCCAGCAGTTACGGGAAGGGGGCGGGTGGCTACACCTTC.

V usage is TRBV30 and J usage is TRBJ2-1; 12 bases line up with TRBD2. Germline loops: CDR1 GTSNPN, CDR2 SVGIG (reference sequence). The V segment lost 3 bases and the J segment 7 bases; nucleotides outside the gene matches: 7. The CDR3 extends over 15 amino acids. CDR3 in amino acids: CAWSQTSGRVNEQFF. CDR3 in DNA: TGTGCCTGGAGCCAGACTAGCGGGAGAGTGAATGAGCAGTTCTTC.

The chain carries TRBV2 and TRBJ1-5; 9 nucleotides align to TRBD1. The ends lost 4 bases at V and 7 bases at J; junction bases unmatched: 5. Per germline, CDR1 SNHLY and CDR2 FYNNEI. The CDR3 is 14 amino acids. CDR3 bases: TGTGCCAGCAGTGGGACAGGGGAATACCAGCCCCAGCATTTT. Amino acids: CASSGTGEYQPQHF.

The rearrangement uses TRBV19 and TRBJ2-3; 8 bases line up with TRBD1. V trimming: 6 bases; J trimming: 0 bases; junction bases outside the gene matches: 5. This CDR3 comprises 15 residues. Germline V gene sequence: CDR1 LNHDA, CDR2 SQIVND (reference sequence). CDR3 residues: CASRQTGASTDTQYF. The CDR3 bases are TGTGCCAGTAGACAGACAGGGGCTAGCACAGATACGCAGTATTTT.

The V call is TRBV4-1, the J call TRBJ2-3; D may be TRBD2 (7 bases). Germline V gene sequence: CDR1 MGHRA, CDR2 YSYEKL. The V end lost 0 bases, the J end lost 6 bases, and 16 bases lay between the germline ends. The CDR3 is made up of 16 amino acids. This CDR3 reads CASSQDRGAGSDTQYF. CDR3 nucleotides: TGCGCCAGCAGCCAAGATCGGGGGGCAGGATCCGATACGCAGTATTTT.

This clone has a single count. The V gene is TRBV19, the J gene TRBJ2-7, with D possibly TRBD1 on 5 matching bases. The CDR3 is 12 amino acids. Germline V gives CDR1 LNHDA, CDR2 SQIVND (reference sequence). Trimming removed 11 bases from V and 1 base from J, with 12 bases in between. The CDR3 nucleotides read TGTGCCTCCTCACCAGGGTCCTACGAGCAGTACTTC. This codes for CASSPGSYEQYF.

The V and J genes are TRBV19 and TRBJ1-1; 7 bases are a match to TRBD1. Germline V lookup: CDR1 LNHDA, CDR2 SQIVND (reference sequence). The J segment lost 0 bases and the V segment lost 4 bases, leaving 5 bases of the junction unmatched. The length of the CDR3 is 15 residues. The CDR3 here is CASSTSGTVNTEAFF. Written as DNA, the CDR3 is TGTGCCAGTAGTACGAGTGGGACAGTGAACACTGAAGCTTTCTTT.

The chain uses TRBV7-7 and TRBJ2-7; no clear D gene. Trimming removed 6 bases from V and 5 bases from J, with 8 bases in between. There are 11 residues in the CDR3. From germline, CDR1 is SSHAT and CDR2 FNYEAQ (reference sequence). The CDR3, as DNA: TGTGCCAGCAGTTTCACTCACGAGCAGTACTTC. It specifies CASSFTHEQYF. Filled out from reference TRBV7-7 and TRBJ2-7, the complete variable domain reads GAGVSQSPRYKVTKRGQDVTLRCDPISSHATLYWYQQALGQGPEFLTYFNYEAQPDKSGLPSDRFSAERPEGSISTLTIQRTEQRDSAMYRCASSFTHEQYFGPGTRLTVT.

The chain links TRBV21-1 to TRBJ2-7; TRBD2 reflects the table's D call only, with no check against the DNA. TRBV21-1 counts as a pseudogene. CDR3 length: 14 residues. In DNA, the CDR3 is TGTGCCAGCACCTGTAGGGGAGGGCTCTACGAGCAGTACTTC. Translation: CASTCRGGLYEQYF.

The rearrangement uses TRBV6-5 and TRBJ1-2; D gene ambiguous. Trimming stripped 5 bases from V and 3 bases from J, with 7 bases between. Looked up from germline, CDR1 is MNHEY and CDR2 is SVGAGI. This CDR3 is built from 12 residues. The CDR3 coding sequence is TGTGCCAGCAGTCCAGATCACTATGGCTACACCTTC. Amino acids: CASSPDHYGYTF.

The chain is built from TRBV6-6 and TRBJ2-7, with 11 bases lining up with TRBD2. The CDR3 loop spans 16 amino acids. Germline V gene sequence: CDR1 MNHNY, CDR2 SVGAGI (reference sequence). With 4 bases clipped from V and 1 base from J, the junction kept 6 bases outside the gene matches. In DNA form, the CDR3 reads TGTGCCAGCAGTTCCCCCGGGACTAGCGGTTCCTACGAGCAGTACTTC. The encoded protein is CASSSPGTSGSYEQYF.

The CDR3 DNA reads TGTGCCAGCTCACCCCGGGACAGACTTAGCGAGCAGTACTTC. Protein sequence: CASSPRDRLSEQYF. The rearrangement links TRBV18 to TRBJ2-7, with 7 bases matching TRBD1. Trimming at V came to 3 bases and at J to 6 bases, leaving 8 bases not matched to a gene. CDR1 is KGHSH and CDR2 is LQKENI in the germline V gene. This CDR3 is built from 14 residues.

The CDR3 region is CASSQEPPSGRAYEQYF. CDR3 coding DNA: TGTGCCAGCAGCCAAGAGCCTCCTAGCGGGAGGGCCTACGAGCAGTACTTC. The rearrangement joins TRBV14 to TRBJ2-7; 12 positions match TRBD2. The CDR3 has 17 residues. Unmatched junction bases numbered 5, after V lost 0 bases and J lost 2 bases. CDR1 is SGHDN and CDR2 is FVKESK in the germline V gene.

The chain has TRBV10-1 and TRBJ1-2; a weak D match, TRBD1 (5 bases). Trimming took 7 bases from V and 2 from J, leaving 26 bases between them. Germline loops: CDR1 WNHNN, CDR2 SYGVQD (reference sequence). The CDR3 consists of 18 residues. This chain's CDR3 is CASKSVGPDSGPNYGYTF. Written as DNA, the CDR3 is TGCGCCAGCAAGAGTGTAGGGCCAGACAGTGGGCCCAACTATGGCTACACCTTC.

The V gene is TRBV18, the J gene TRBJ1-1; D is possibly TRBD1 (5 bases). CDR1 and CDR2 from the germline V gene are KGHSH and LQKENI. V gave up 1 base and J gave up 1 base, with 7 bases separating them. The CDR3 is made up of 14 amino acids. For the CDR3, the DNA is TGTGCCAGCTCACCACTGGGGGGGAACACTGAAGCTTTCTTT. It specifies CASSPLGGNTEAFF.

The chain couples TRBV5-4 to TRBJ2-3; unclear D gene. V shed 4 bases and J shed 3 bases, with 12 bases lying between them. This CDR3 is built from 14 residues. Germline CDR1 SGHNT, CDR2 YYREEE (reference sequence). The CDR3 coding sequence is TGTGCCAGCAGCCCGCCTCAGGTTACAGATACGCAGTATTTT. This codes for CASSPPQVTDTQYF.

Comment on this clone: It is unclear where the CDR3 begins or ends on the DNA, so no DNA is shown, and the CDR3 is as TCRdb lists it. J is TRBJ1-1 and V is TRBV28. The germline V gene has CDR1 MDHEN and CDR2 SYDVKM. Ends included, the CDR3 has 14 residues. CDR3 residues: CASSLERENTEAFF.

The CDR3 bases are TGTGCCAGCAGCCAGACAGGGCTACAAGAGACCCAGTACTTC. Translating it yields CASSQTGLQETQYF. V usage is TRBV11-2 and J usage is TRBJ2-5; 7 nucleotides agree with TRBD1. CDR1 SGHAT and CDR2 FQNNGV come from the germline V gene. The CDR3 consists of 14 residues. Trimming removed 5 bases from V and 2 bases from J; junction bases left unmatched: 5.

The chain combines TRBV5-4 with TRBJ2-5; tentative D call: TRBD2 (7 bases). The length of the CDR3 is 16 residues. With 4 bases removed from V and 3 bases from J, the gap between germline ends came to 19 bases. CDR1 and CDR2 (germline): SGHNT, YYREEE (reference sequence). In nucleotides, the CDR3 is TGTGCCAGCAGCGGGGGGGGAATTGGGGGCGAAGAGACCCAGTACTTC. This codes for CASSGGGIGGEETQYF.

V and J are TRBV2 and TRBJ2-3; 10 bases fit TRBD2. From germline, CDR1 is SNHLY and CDR2 FYNNEI. The CDR3 has 16 residues. The junction had 10 bases not matched to a gene; V was cut back by 7 bases and J by 3 bases. In nucleotides, the CDR3 is TGTGCCAGCACGATACTCCTAGCGGGAGTTACAGATACGCAGTATTTT. Amino acids: CASTILLAGVTDTQYF.